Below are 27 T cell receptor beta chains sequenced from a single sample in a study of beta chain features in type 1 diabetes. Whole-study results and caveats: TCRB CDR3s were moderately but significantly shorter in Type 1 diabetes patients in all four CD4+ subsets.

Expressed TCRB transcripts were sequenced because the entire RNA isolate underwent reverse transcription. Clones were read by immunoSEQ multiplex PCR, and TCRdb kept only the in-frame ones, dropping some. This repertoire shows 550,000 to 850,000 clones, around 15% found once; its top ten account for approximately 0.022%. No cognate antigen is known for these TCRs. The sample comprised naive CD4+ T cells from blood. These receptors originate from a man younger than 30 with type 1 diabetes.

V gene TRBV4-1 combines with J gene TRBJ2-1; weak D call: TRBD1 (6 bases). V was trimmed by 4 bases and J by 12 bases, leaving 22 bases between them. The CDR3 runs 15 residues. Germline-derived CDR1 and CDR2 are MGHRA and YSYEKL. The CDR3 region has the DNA TGCGCCAGCAGCCCTCTCCCGGCAGGGGCACGCCGGCAGTTCTTC. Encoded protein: CASSPLPAGARRQFF.

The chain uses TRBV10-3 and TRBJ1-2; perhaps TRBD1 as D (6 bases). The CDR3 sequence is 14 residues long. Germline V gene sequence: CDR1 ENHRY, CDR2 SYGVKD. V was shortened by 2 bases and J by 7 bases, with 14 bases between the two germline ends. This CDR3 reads CAISEGQPQGGYTF. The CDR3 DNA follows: TGTGCCATCAGTGAGGGGCAGCCACAGGGTGGCTACACCTTC.

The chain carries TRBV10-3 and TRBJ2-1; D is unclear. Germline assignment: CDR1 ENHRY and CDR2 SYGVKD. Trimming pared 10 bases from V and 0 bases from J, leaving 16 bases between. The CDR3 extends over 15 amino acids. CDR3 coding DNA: TGTGCCACCACCCCCGAACCGAGCTCCTACAATGAGCAGTTCTTC. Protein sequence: CATTPEPSSYNEQFF.

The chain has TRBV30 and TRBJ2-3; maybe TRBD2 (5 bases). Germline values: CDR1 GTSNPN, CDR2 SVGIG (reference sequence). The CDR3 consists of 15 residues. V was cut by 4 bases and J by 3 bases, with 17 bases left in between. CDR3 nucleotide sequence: TGTGCCTGGACCGTAGGACTCTTCGTAACAGATACGCAGTATTTT. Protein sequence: CAWTVGLFVTDTQYF.

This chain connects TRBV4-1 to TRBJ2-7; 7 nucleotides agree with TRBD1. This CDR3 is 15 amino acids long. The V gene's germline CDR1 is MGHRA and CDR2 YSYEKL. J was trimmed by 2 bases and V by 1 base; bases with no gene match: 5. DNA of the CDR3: TGCGCCAGCAGCCAAGGCGACAGGGTCCCCTACGAGCAGTACTTC. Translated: CASSQGDRVPYEQYF.

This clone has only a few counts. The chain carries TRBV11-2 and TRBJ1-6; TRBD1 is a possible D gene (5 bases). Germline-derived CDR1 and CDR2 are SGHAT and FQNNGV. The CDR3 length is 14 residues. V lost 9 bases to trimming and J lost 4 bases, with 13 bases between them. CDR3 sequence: CASCEQAYNSPLHF. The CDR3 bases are TGTGCCAGTTGTGAACAGGCGTATAATTCACCCCTCCACTTT.

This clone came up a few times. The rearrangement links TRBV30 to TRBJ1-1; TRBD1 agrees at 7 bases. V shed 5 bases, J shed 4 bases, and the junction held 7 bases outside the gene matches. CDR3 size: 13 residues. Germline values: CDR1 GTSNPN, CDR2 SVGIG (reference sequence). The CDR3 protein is CAWQGQSGTEAFF. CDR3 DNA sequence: TGTGCCTGGCAGGGACAGTCGGGCACTGAAGCTTTCTTT.

CDR3 region: CASSSLGEEETQYF. In DNA, the CDR3 is TGCGCCAGCAGCTCCTTGGGGGAGGAGGAGACCCAGTACTTC. The chain carries TRBV5-1 and TRBJ2-5, with D perhaps TRBD2 (6 bases). Germline loops: CDR1 SGHRS, CDR2 YFSETQ. CDR3 length equals 14 residues. V was shortened by 3 bases and J by 5 bases, with 14 bases between the two germline ends.

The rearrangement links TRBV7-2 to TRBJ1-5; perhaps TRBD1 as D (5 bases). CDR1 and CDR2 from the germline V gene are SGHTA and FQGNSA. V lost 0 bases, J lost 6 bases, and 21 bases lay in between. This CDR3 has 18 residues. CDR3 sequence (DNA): TGTGCCAGCAGCTTAGCGCTTGGGGCAGGGACGTCAGTTCAGCCCCAGCATTTT. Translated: CASSLALGAGTSVQPQHF.

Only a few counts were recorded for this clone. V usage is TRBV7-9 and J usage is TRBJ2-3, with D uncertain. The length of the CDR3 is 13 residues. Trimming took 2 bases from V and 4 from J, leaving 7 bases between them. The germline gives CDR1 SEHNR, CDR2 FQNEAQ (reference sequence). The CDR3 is CASSLSAADTQYF. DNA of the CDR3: TGTGCCAGCAGCTTATCCGCGGCAGATACGCAGTATTTT.

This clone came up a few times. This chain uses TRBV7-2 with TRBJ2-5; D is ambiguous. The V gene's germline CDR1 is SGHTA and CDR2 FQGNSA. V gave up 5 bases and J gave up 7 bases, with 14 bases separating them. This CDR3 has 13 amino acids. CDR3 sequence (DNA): TGTGCCAGCAGCCCGGGCTCCGGTGGGACCCAGTACTTC. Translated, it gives CASSPGSGGTQYF.

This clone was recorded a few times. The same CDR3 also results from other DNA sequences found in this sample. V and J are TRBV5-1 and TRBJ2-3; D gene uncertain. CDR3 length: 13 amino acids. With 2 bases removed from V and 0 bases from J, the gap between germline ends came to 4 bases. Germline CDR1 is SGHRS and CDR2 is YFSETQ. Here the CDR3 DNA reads TGCGCCAGCAGCTTTGGGAGCACAGATACGCAGTATTTT. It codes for CASSFGSTDTQYF.

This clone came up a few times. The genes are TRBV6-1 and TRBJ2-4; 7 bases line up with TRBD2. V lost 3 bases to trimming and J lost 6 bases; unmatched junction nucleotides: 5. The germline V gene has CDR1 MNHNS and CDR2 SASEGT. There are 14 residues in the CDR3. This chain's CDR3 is CASSESASGNIQYF. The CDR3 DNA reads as TGTGCCAGCAGTGAGTCGGCTAGCGGAAACATTCAGTACTTC.

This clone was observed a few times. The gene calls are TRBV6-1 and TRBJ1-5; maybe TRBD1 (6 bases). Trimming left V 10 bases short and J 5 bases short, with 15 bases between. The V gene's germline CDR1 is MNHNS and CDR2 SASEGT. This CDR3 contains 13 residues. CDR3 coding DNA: TGTGCCACCCGAGGGGGTTACGATCAGCCCCAGCATTTT. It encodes CATRGGYDQPQHF.

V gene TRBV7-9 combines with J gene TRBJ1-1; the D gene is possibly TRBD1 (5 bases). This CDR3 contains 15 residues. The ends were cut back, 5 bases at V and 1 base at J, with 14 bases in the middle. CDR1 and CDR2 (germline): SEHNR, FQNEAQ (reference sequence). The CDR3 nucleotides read TGTGCCAGCAGCGTTACGGGACGGAAGAACACTGAAGCTTTCTTT. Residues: CASSVTGRKNTEAFF.

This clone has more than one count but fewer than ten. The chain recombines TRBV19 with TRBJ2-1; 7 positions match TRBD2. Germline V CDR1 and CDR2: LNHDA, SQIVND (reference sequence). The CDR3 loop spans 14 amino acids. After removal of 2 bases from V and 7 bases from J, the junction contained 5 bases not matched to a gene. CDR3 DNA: TGTGCCAGTAGTATAAAGGCTAGCGGTAATGAGCAGTTCTTC. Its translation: CASSIKASGNEQFF.

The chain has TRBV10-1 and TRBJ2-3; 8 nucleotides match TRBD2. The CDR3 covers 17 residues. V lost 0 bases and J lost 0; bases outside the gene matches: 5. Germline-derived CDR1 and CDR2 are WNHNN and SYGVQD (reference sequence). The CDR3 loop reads CASSESGVAGSTDTQYF. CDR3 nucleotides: TGCGCCAGCAGTGAGTCCGGGGTAGCGGGGAGCACAGATACGCAGTATTTT.

The CDR3 DNA follows: TGTGCCAGCAGCCAAATCCCCACAGGAGTGAGGCAGCCCCAGCATTTT. Translated: CASSQIPTGVRQPQHF. This chain connects TRBV28 to TRBJ1-5, with D possibly being TRBD1 (5 bases). This CDR3 contains 16 residues. V dropped 6 bases and J dropped 7 bases, with 22 bases sitting between them. CDR1 and CDR2 (germline): MDHEN, SYDVKM.

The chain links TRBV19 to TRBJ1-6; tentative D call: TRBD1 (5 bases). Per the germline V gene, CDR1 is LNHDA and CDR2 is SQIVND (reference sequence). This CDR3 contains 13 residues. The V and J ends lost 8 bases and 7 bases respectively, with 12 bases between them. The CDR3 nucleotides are TGTGCCAGTGCGCCAGGGCGGAATTCACCCCTCCACTTT. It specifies CASAPGRNSPLHF.

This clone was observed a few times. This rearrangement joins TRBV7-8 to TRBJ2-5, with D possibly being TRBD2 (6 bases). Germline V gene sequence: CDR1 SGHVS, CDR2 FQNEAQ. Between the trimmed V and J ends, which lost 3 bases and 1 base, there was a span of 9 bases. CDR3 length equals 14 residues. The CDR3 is CASSFSGGQETQYF. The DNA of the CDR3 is TGTGCCAGCAGCTTTAGCGGCGGCCAAGAGACCCAGTACTTC. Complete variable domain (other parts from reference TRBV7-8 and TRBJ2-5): GAGVSQSPRYKVAKRGQDVALRCDPISGHVSLFWYQQALGQGPEFLTYFQNEAQLDKSGLPSDRFFAERPEGSVSTLKIQRTQQEDSAVYLCASSFSGGQETQYFGPGTRLLVL.

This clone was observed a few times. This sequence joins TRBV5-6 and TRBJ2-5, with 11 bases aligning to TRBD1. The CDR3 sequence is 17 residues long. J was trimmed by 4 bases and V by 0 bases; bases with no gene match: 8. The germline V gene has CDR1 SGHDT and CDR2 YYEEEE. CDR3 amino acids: CASSLDVGTGGVETQYF. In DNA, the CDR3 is TGTGCCAGCAGCTTGGATGTGGGGACAGGGGGTGTAGAGACCCAGTACTTC.

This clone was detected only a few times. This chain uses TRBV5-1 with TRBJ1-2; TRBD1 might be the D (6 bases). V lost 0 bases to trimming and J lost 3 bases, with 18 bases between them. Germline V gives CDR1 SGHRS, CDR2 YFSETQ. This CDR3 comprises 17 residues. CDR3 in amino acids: CASSLAPGPSGDYGYTF. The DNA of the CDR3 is TGCGCCAGCAGCTTGGCACCGGGTCCGTCAGGGGACTATGGCTACACCTTC. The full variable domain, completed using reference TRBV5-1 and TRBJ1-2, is KAGVTQTPRYLIKTRGQQVTLSCSPISGHRSVSWYQQTPGQGLQFLFEYFSETQRNKGNFPGRFSGRQFSNSRSEMNVSTLELGDSALYLCASSLAPGPSGDYGYTFGSGTRLTVV.

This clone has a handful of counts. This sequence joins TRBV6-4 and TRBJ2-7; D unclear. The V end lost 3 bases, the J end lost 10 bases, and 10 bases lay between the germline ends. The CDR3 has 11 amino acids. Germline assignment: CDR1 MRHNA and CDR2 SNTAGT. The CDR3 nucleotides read TGTGCCAGCAGTGAGCCCCCGCGCCAGTACTTC. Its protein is CASSEPPRQYF.

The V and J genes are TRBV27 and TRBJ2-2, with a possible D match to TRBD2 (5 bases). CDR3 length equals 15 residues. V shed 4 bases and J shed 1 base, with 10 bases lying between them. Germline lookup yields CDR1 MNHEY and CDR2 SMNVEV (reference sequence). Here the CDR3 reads CASSSRTGNTGELFF. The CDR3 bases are TGTGCCAGCAGTTCCCGGACTGGGAACACCGGGGAGCTGTTTTTT.

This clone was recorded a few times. The CDR3 DNA reads as TGTGCCAGCAGCTCTACTACTTCAGGGAACACTGAAGCTTTCTTT. It encodes CASSSTTSGNTEAFF. The chain joins TRBV5-6 to TRBJ1-1; D gene ambiguous. CDR1 and CDR2 (germline): SGHDT, YYEEEE. V was cut by 3 bases and J by 1 base, with 13 bases left in between. CDR3 length: 15 amino acids.

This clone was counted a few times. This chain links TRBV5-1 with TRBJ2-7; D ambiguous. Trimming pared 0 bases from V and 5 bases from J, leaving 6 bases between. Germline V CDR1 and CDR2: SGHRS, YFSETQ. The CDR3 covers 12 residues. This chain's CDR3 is CASSLDGNEQYF. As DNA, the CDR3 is TGCGCCAGCAGCTTGGACGGCAACGAGCAGTACTTC. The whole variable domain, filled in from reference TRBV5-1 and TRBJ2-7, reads KAGVTQTPRYLIKTRGQQVTLSCSPISGHRSVSWYQQTPGQGLQFLFEYFSETQRNKGNFPGRFSGRQFSNSRSEMNVSTLELGDSALYLCASSLDGNEQYFGPGTRLTVT.

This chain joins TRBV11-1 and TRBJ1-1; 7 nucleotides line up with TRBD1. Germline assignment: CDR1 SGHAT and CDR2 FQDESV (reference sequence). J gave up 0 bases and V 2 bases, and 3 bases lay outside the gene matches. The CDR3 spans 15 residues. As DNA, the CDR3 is TGTGCCAGCAGCTTATTGGGACAGTTGAACACTGAAGCTTTCTTT. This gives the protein CASSLLGQLNTEAFF.